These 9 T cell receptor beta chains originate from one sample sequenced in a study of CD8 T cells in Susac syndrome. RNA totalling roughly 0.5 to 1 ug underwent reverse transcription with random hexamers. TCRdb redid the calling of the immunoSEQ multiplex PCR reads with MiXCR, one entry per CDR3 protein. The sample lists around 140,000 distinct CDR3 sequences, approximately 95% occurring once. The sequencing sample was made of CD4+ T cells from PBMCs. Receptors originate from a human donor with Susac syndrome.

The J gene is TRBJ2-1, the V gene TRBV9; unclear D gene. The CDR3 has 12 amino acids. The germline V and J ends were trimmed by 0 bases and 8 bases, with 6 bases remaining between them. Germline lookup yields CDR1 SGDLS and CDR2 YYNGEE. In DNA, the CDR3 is TGTGCCAGCAGCGTAGCGATCCATGAGCAGTTCTTC. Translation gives CASSVAIHEQFF.

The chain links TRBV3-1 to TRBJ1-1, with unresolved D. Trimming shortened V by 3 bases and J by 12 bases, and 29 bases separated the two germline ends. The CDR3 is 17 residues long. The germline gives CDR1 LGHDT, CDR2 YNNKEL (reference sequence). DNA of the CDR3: TGTGCCAGCAGCCATCTAGTTTGGGGAGACCGGGAAAAAGCAACTTTCTTT. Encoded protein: CASSHLVWGDREKATFF.

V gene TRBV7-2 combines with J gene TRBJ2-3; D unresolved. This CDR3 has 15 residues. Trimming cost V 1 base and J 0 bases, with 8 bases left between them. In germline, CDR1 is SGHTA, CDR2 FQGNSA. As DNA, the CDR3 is TGTGCCAGCAGCTTAGTTGAGTACAGCACAGATACGCAGTATTTT. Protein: CASSLVEYSTDTQYF.

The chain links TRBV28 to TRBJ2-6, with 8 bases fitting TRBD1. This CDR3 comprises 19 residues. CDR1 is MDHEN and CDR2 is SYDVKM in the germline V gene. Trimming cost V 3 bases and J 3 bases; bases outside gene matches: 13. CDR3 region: CASSLFSVRDRSGANVLTF. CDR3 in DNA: TGTGCCAGCAGTTTGTTTTCGGTGAGGGACAGGAGTGGGGCCAACGTCCTGACTTTC.

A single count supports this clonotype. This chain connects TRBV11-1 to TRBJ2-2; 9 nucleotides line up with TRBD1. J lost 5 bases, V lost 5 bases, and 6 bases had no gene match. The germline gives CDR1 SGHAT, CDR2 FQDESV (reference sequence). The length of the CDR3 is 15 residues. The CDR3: CASSLGTGRTGELFF. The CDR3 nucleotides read TGTGCCAGCAGCCTGGGGACAGGGAGGACCGGGGAGCTGTTTTTT.

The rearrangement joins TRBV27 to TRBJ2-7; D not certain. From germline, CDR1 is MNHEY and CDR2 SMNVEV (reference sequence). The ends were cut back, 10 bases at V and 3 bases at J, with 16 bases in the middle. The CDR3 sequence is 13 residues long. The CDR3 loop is CATPGRVLYEQYF. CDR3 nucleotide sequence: TGTGCCACCCCCGGAAGGGTCCTCTACGAGCAGTACTTC.

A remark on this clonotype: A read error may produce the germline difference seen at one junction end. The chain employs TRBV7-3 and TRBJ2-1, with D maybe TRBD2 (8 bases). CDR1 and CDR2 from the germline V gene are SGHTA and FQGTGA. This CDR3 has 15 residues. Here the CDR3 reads CASSLSGGQHNEQFF. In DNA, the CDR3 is TGTGCCAGCAGTTTAAGCGGGGGACAGCACAATGAGCAGTTCTTC.

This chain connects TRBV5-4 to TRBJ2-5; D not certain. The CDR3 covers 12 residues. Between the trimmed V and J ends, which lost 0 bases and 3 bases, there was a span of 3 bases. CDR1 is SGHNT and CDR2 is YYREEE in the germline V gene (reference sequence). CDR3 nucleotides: TGTGCCAGCAGCTTGGGGAAAGAGACCCAGTACTTC. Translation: CASSLGKETQYF.

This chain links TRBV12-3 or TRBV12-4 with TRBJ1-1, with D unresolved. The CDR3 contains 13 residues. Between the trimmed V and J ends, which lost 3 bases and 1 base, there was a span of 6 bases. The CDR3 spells CASSLWGNTEAFF. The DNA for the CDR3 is TGTGCCAGCAGTTTGTGGGGGAACACTGAAGCTTTCTTT.